This TCR beta chain appears in the sequencing data of a study of blood T cell repertoires in COVID-19. Original processing methods: Researchers report that nucleated cell counts were estimated from reference gene primer amplification. Profiled with immunoSEQ multiplex PCR; TCRdb holds only in-frame clones, not every one. That table gives V, J and clone size, and the DNA gave D and trimming. Of about 50,000 clones in the sample, about 82% are singletons; the top ten hold roughly 2.1%. The sequence was obtained from a woman between 55 and 75 years old with acute or convalescent COVID-19. Sequencing was done on a sample of peripheral blood.

Here the CDR3 DNA reads TGTGCCAGCAGCGTAAGTAGCGGGGGGTATGAGCAGTTCTTC. Protein sequence: CASSVSSGGYEQFF. This rearrangement joins TRBV9 to TRBJ2-1, with 10 bases that match TRBD2. The V gene's germline CDR1 is SGDLS and CDR2 YYNGEE. The J segment lost 8 bases and the V segment lost 1 base, leaving 3 bases of the junction unmatched. The CDR3 is 14 amino acids.